This T cell receptor beta chain was identified during a study of long-term antiretroviral therapy in people with HIV. Deletions cut 0 bases from V and 9 bases from J, with 12 bases between. CDR1 LNHNV and CDR2 YYDKDF come from the germline V gene (reference sequence). CDR3 length: 13 residues. Survey-level immunoSEQ v3.0 assays were run. Measured with immunoSEQ multiplex PCR; TCRdb has only the in-frame clones, and not every one. The repertoire has some 13,000 clones, about 78% of them found once; the top ten carry about 13%. This receptor was obtained from a woman between 18 and 29 years old with HIV. This sample comprised unsorted PBMCs, obtained 1.3 years after starting antiretroviral therapy. V gene TRBV15 combines with J gene TRBJ2-7, with a tentative D call TRBD1 (5 bases). CDR3 in DNA: TGTGCCACCAGCAGAGATGGACACTTCGGGCAGTACTTC. Translation: CATSRDGHFGQYF. Looking up the rest from reference TRBV15 and TRBJ2-7 gives the full variable domain: DAMVIQNPRYQVTQFGKPVTLSCSQTLNHNVMYWYQQKSSQAPKLLFHYYDKDFNNEADTPDNFQSRRPNTSFCFLDIRSPGLGDTAMYLCATSRDGHFGQYFGPGTRLTVT.